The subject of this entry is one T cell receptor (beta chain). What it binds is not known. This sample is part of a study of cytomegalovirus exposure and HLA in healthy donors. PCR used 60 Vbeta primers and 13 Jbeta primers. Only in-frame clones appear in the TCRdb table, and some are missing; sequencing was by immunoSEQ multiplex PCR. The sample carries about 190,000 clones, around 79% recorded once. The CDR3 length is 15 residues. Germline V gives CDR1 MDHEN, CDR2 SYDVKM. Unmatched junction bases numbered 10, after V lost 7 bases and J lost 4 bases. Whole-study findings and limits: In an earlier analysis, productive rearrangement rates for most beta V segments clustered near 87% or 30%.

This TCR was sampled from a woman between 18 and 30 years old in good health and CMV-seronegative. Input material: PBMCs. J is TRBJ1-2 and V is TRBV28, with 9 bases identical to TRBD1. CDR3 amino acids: CASTNNRDRVYGYTF. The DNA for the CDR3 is TGTGCCAGCACCAATAACCGGGACAGGGTCTATGGCTACACCTTC.